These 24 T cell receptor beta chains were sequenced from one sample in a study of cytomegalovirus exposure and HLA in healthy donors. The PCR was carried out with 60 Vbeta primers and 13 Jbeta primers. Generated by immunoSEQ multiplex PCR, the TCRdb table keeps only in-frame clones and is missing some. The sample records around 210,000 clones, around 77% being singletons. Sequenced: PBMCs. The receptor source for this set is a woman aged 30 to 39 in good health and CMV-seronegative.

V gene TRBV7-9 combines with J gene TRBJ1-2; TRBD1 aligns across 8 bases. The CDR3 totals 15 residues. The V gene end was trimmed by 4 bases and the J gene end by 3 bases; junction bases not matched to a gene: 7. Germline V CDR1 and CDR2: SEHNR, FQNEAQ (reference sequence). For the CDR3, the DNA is TGTGCCAGCAGCTCAGGACAGGGAAATTACTATGGCTACACCTTC. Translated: CASSSGQGNYYGYTF.

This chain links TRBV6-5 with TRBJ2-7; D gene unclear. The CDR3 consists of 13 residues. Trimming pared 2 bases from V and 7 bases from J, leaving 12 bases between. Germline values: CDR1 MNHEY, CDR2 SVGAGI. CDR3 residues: CASSYATTKEQYF. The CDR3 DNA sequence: TGTGCCAGCAGTTACGCCACTACGAAGGAGCAGTACTTC.

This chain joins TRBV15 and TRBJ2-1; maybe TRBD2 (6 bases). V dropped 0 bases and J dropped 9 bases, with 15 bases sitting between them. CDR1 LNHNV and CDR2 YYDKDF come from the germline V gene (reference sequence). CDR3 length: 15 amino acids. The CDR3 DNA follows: TGTGCCACCAGCAGAGAGGGGGGTGGGATGTCTGAGCAGTTCTTC. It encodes CATSREGGGMSEQFF.

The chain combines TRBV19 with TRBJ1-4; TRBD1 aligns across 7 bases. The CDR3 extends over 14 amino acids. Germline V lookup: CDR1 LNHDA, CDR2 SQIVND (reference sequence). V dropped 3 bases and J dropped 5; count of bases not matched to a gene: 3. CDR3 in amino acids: CASSMDRWNEKLFF. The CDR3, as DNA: TGTGCCAGTAGTATGGACAGGTGGAATGAAAAACTGTTTTTT.

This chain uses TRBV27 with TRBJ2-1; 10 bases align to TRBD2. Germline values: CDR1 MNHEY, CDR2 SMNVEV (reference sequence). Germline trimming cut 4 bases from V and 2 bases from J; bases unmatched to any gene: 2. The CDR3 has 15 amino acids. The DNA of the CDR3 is TGTGCCAGCAGTTACGGGACTAGCGCCTACAATGAGCAGTTCTTC. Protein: CASSYGTSAYNEQFF.

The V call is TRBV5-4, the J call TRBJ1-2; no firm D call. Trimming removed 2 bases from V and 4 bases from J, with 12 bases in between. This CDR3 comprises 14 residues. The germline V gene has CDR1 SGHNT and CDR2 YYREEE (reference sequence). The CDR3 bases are TGTGCCAGCAGCTTACGGGGAGGTGGCTATGGCTACACCTTC. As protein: CASSLRGGGYGYTF.

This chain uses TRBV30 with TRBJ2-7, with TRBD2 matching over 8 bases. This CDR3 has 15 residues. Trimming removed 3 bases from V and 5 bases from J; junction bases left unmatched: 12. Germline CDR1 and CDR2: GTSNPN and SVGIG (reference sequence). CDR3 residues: CAWSPAGALVDEQYF. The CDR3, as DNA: TGTGCCTGGAGCCCAGCGGGGGCCCTCGTCGACGAGCAGTACTTC.

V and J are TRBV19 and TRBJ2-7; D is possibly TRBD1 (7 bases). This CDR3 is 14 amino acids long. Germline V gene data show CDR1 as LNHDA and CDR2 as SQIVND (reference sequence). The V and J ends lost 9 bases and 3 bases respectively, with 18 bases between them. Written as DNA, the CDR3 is TGTGCCAGCCGCGAGCGACAGGGAGGCTACGAGCAGTACTTC. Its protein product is CASRERQGGYEQYF. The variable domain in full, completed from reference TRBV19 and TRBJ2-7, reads DGGITQSPKYLFRKEGQNVTLSCEQNLNHDAMYWYRQDPGQGLRLIYYSQIVNDFQKGDIAEGYSVSREKKESFPLTVTSAQKNPTAFYLCASRERQGGYEQYFGPGTRLTVT.

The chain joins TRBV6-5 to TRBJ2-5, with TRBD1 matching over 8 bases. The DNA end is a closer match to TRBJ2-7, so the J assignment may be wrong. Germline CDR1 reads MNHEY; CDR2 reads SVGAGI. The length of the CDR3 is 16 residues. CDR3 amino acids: CASSYSSGQAAYEQYF. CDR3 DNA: TGTGCCAGCAGTTACTCGTCGGGACAGGCTGCCTACGAGCAGTACTTC.

CDR3 region: CASSLGAGNQPQHF. The DNA of the CDR3 is TGCGCCAGCAGCTTGGGGGCAGGGAATCAGCCCCAGCATTTT. The chain joins TRBV5-1 to TRBJ1-5, with D tentatively TRBD1 (5 bases). Germline CDR1 reads SGHRS; CDR2 reads YFSETQ. The ends were cut back, 0 bases at V and 4 bases at J, with 8 bases in the middle. The CDR3 runs 14 residues. The full variable domain, its missing parts supplied by reference TRBV5-1 and TRBJ1-5, is KAGVTQTPRYLIKTRGQQVTLSCSPISGHRSVSWYQQTPGQGLQFLFEYFSETQRNKGNFPGRFSGRQFSNSRSEMNVSTLELGDSALYLCASSLGAGNQPQHFGDGTRLSIL.

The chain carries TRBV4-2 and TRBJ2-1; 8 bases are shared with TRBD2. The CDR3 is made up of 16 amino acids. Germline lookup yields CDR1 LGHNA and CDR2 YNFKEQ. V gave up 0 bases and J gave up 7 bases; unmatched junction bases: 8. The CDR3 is CASSQDDGGGLNEQFF. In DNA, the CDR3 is TGTGCCAGCAGCCAAGATGACGGGGGGGGCCTAAATGAGCAGTTCTTC.

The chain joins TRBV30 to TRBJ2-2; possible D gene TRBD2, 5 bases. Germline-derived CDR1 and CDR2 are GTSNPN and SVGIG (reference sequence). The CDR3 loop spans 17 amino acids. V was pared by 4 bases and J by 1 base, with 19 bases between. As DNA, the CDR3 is TGTGCCTGGAAGAGGGTCAAGCGCTACTTGAACACCGGGGAGCTGTTTTTT. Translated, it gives CAWKRVKRYLNTGELFF.

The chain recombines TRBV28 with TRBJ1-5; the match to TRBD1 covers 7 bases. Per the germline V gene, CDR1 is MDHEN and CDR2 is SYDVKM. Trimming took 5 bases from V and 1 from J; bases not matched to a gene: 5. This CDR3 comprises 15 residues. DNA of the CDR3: TGTGCCAGCAGTGGACGACAGGGAAGCAATCAGCCCCAGCATTTT. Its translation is CASSGRQGSNQPQHF.

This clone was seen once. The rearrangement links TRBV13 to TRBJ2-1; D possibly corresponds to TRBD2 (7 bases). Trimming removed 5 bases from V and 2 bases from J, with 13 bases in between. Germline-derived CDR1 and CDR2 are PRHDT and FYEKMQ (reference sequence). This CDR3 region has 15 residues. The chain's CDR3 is CASSPGGHPYNEQFF. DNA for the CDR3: TGTGCCAGCAGCCCGGGGGGCCACCCCTACAATGAGCAGTTCTTC.

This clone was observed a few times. The CDR3 reads CASDRDRVNEQFF. CDR3 coding DNA: TGTGCCAGTGACCGGGACAGGGTCAATGAGCAGTTCTTC. The chain carries TRBV6-1 and TRBJ2-1, with 9 bases that match TRBD1. Trimming removed 9 bases from V and 6 bases from J; junction bases left unmatched: 6. The CDR3 runs 13 residues. The germline CDR1 and CDR2 sequences are MNHNS and SASEGT.

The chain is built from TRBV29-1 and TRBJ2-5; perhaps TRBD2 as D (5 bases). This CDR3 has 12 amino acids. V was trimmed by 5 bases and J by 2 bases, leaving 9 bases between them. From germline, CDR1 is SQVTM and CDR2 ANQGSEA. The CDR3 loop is CSVQGGQETQYF. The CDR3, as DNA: TGCAGCGTTCAAGGCGGGCAAGAGACCCAGTACTTC.

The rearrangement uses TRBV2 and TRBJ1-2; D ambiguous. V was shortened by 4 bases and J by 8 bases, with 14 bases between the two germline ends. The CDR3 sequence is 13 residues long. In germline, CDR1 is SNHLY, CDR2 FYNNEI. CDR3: CASSVAGVRGYTF. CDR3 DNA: TGTGCCAGCAGTGTTGCCGGGGTGAGAGGCTACACCTTC. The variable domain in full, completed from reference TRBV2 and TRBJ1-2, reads EPEVTQTPSHQVTQMGQEVILRCVPISNHLYFYWYRQILGQKVEFLVSFYNNEISEKSEIFDDQFSVERPDGSNFTLKIRSTKLEDSAMYFCASSVAGVRGYTFGSGTRLTVV.

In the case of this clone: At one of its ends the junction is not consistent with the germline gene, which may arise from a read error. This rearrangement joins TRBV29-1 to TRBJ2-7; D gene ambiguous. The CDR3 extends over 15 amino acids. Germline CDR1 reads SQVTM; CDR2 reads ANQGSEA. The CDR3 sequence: CSVEKRGDLSYEQYF. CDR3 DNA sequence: TGCAGCGTTGAAAAGCGCGGCGACCTCTCCTACGAACAGTACTTC.

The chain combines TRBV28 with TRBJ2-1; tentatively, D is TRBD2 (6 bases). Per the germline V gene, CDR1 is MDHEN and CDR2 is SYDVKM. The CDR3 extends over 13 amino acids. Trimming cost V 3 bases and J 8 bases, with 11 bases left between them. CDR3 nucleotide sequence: TGTGCCAGCAGTTTTGGAGGGATCGATGAGCAGTTCTTC. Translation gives CASSFGGIDEQFF.

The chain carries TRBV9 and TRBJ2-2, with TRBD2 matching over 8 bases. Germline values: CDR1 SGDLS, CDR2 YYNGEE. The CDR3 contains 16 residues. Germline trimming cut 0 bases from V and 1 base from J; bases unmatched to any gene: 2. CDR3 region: CASSVVSGRNTGELFF. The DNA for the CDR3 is TGTGCCAGCAGCGTAGTCAGCGGGAGGAACACCGGGGAGCTGTTTTTT.

The CDR3 DNA is TGCGCCAGCAGTGGCGGCTGGTGGGACAGTCAAGAGACCCAGTACTTC. The encoded protein is CASSGGWWDSQETQYF. The chain links TRBV10-2 to TRBJ2-5, with TRBD1 matching over 7 bases. Germline CDR1 is WSHSY and CDR2 is SAAADI. The CDR3 has 16 amino acids. Unmatched junction bases numbered 10, after V lost 4 bases and J lost 2 bases.

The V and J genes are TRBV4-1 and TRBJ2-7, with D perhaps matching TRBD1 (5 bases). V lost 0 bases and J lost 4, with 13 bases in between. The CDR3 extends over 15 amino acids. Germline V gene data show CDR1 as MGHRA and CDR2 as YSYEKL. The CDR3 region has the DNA TGCGCCAGCAGCCAAGATCCTAACAGGAAGTACGAGCAGTACTTC. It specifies CASSQDPNRKYEQYF.

This CDR3 is CASSHGLVRNEQFF. DNA of the CDR3: TGTGCCAGCAGTCATGGACTAGTTCGGAATGAGCAGTTCTTC. This sequence joins TRBV27 and TRBJ2-1, with 7 bases matching TRBD2. Germline V gives CDR1 MNHEY, CDR2 SMNVEV (reference sequence). The junction had 8 bases not matched to a gene; V was cut back by 5 bases and J by 7 bases. This CDR3 has 14 residues.

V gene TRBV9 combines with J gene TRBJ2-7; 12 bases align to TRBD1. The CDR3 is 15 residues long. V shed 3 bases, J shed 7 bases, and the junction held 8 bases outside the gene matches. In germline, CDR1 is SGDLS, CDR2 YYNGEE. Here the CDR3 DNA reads TGTGCCAGCAGCGGACCGGGACAGGGGGCGCAGGAGCAGTACTTC. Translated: CASSGPGQGAQEQYF.